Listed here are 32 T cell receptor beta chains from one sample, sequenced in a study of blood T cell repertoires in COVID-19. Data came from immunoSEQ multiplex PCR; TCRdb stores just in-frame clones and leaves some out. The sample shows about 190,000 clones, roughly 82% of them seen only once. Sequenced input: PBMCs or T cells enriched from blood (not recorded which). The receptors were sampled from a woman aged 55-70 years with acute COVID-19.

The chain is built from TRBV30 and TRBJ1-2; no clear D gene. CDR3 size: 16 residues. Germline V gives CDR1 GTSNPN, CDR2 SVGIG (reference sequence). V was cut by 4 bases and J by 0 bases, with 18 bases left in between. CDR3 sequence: CAWTKQTVLANYGYTF. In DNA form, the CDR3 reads TGTGCCTGGACCAAACAAACAGTGTTAGCTAACTATGGCTACACCTTC. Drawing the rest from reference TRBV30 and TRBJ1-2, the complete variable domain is SQTIHQWPATLVQPVGSPLSLECTVEGTSNPNLYWYRQAAGRGLQLLFYSVGIGQISSEVPQNLSASRPQDRQFILSSKKLLLSDSGFYLCAWTKQTVLANYGYTFGSGTRLTVV.

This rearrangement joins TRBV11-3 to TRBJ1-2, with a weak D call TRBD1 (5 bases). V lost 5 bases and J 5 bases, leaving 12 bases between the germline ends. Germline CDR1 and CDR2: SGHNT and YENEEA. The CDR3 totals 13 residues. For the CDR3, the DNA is TGTGCCAGCAGCCCCCCGGGGGGGTATGGCTACACCTTC. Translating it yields CASSPPGGYGYTF.

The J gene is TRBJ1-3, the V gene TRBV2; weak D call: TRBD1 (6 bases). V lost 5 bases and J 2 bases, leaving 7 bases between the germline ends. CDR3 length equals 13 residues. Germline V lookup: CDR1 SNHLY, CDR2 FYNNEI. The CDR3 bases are TGTGCCAGCAGTTACAGGGCTGGAAACACCATATATTTT. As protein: CASSYRAGNTIYF.

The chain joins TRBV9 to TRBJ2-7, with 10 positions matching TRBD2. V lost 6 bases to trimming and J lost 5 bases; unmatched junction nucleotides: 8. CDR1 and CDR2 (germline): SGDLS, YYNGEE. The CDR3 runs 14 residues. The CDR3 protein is CASNVGGTSDEQYF. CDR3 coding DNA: TGTGCCAGCAATGTCGGGGGGACTAGCGACGAGCAGTACTTC. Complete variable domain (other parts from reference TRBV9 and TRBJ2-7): DSGVTQTPKHLITATGQRVTLRCSPRSGDLSVYWYQQSLDQGLQFLIQYYNGEERAKGNILERFSAQQFPDLHSELNLSSLELGDSALYFCASNVGGTSDEQYFGPGTRLTVT.

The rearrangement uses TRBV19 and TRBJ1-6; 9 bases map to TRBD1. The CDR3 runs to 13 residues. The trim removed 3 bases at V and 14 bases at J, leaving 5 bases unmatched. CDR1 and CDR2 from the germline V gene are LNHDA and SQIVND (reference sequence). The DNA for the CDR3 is TGTGCCAGTAGTATGGGGACAGGGACGTCCCTCCACTTT. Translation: CASSMGTGTSLHF.

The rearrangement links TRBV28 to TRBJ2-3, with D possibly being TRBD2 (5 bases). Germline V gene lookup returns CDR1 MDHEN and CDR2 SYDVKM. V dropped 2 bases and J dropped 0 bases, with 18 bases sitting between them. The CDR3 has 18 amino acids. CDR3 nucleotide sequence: TGTGCCAGCAGTTTAGTTTTTAATGTGGGAGCTAGCACAGATACGCAGTATTTT. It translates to CASSLVFNVGASTDTQYF.

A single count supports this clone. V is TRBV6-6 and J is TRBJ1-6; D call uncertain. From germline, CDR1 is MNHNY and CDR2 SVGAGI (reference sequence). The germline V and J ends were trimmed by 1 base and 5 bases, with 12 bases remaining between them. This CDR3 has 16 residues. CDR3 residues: CASSYWEGSDNSPLHF. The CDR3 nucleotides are TGTGCCAGCAGTTACTGGGAGGGATCGGATAATTCACCCCTCCACTTT.

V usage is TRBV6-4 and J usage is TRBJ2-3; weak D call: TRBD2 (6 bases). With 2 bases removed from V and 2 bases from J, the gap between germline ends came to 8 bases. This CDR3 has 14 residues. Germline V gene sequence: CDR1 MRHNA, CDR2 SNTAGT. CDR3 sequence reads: CASSDGLFTDTQYF. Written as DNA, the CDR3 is TGTGCCAGCAGTGACGGACTATTCACAGATACGCAGTATTTT.

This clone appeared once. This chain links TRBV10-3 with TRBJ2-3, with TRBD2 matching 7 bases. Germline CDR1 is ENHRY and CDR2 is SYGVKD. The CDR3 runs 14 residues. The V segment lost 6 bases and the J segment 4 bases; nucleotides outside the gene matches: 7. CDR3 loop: CAIRSGTGADTQYF. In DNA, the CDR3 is TGTGCCATCAGAAGCGGGACTGGGGCAGATACGCAGTATTTT.

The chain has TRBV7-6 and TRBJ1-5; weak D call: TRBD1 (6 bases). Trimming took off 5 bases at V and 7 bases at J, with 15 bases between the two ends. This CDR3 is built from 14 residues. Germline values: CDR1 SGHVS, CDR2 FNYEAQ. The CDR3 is CASSPDPRGQPQHF. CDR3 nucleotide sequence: TGTGCCAGCAGCCCTGACCCCAGGGGACAGCCCCAGCATTTT. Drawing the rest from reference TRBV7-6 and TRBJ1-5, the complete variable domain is GAGVSQSPRYKVTKRGQDVALRCDPISGHVSLYWYRQALGQGPEFLTYFNYEAQQDKSGLPNDRFSAERPEGSISTLTIQRTEQRDSAMYRCASSPDPRGQPQHFGDGTRLSIL.

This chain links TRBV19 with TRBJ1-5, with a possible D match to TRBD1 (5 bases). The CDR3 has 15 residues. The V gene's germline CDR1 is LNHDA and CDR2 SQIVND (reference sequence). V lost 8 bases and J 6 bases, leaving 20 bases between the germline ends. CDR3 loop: CASQSRTPLGQPQHF. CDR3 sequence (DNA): TGTGCCAGTCAGAGCCGGACACCCTTGGGTCAGCCCCAGCATTTT.

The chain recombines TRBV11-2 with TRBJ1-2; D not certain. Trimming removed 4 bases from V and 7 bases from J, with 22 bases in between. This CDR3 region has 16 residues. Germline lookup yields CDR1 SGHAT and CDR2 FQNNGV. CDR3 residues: CASSSPSGVGSVGYTF. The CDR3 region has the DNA TGTGCCAGCAGCTCGCCTAGCGGGGTTGGGTCAGTTGGCTACACCTTC.

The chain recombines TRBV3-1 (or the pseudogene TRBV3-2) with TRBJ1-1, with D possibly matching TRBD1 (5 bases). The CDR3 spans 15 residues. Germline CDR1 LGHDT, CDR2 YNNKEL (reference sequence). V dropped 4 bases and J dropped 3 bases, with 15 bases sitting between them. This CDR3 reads CASSPFRQGDTEAFF. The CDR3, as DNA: TGTGCCAGCAGCCCTTTTAGGCAGGGTGACACTGAAGCTTTCTTT.

The CDR3 here is CASSADRAADTQYF. Here the CDR3 DNA reads TGTGCCAGCAGCGCGGACAGGGCGGCAGATACGCAGTATTTT. The chain uses TRBV5-6 and TRBJ2-3; 8 positions agree with TRBD1. CDR3 length equals 14 residues. V trimming: 4 bases; J trimming: 4 bases; junction bases outside the gene matches: 5. CDR1 is SGHDT, CDR2 YYEEEE, per germline.

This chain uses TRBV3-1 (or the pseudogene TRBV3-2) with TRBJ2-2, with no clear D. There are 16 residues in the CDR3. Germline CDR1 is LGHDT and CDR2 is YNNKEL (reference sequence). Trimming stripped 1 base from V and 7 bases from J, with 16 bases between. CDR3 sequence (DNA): TGTGCCAGCAGCCAAGTTGGGCCGCCGGTTGACGGGGAGCTGTTTTTT. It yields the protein CASSQVGPPVDGELFF.

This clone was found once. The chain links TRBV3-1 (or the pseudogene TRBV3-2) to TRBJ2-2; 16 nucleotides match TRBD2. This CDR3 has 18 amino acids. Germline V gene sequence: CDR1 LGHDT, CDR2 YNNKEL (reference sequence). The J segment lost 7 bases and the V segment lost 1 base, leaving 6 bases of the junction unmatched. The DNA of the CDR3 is TGTGCCAGCAGCCAAGCGGGACTAGCGGGGGGGCAAGGCGGGGAGCTGTTTTTT. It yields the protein CASSQAGLAGGQGGELFF.

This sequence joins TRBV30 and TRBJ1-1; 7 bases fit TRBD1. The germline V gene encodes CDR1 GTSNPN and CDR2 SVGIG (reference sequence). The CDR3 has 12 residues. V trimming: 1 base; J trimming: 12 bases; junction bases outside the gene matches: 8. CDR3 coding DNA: TGTGCCTGGAGTGCAGGGGGATCCGCAACTTTCTTT. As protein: CAWSAGGSATFF.

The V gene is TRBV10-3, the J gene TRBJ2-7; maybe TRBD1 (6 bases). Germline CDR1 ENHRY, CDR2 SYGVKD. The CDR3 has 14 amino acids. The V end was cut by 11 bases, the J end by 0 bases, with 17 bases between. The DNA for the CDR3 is TGTGCCGCATCCCCCGGACAGAGCTCCTACGAGCAGTACGTC. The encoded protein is CAASPGQSSYEQYV.

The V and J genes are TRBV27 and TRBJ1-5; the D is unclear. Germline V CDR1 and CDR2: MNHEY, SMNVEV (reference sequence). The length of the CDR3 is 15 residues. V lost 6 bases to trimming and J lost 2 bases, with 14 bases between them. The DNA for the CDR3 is TGTGCCAGCAGCCCCGGAGCCCTAGGCAATCAGCCCCAGCATTTT. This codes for CASSPGALGNQPQHF.

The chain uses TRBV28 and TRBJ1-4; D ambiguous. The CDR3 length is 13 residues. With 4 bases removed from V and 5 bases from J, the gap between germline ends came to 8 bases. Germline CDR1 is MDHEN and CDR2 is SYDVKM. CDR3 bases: TGTGCCAGCAGTTGGGGAGCCAATGAAAAACTGTTTTTT. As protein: CASSWGANEKLFF.

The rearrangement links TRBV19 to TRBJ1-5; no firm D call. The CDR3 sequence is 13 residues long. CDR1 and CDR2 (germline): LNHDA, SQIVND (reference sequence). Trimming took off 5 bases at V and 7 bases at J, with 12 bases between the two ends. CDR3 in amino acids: CASSLNREQPQHF. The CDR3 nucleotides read TGTGCCAGTAGTTTAAACAGAGAGCAGCCCCAGCATTTT.

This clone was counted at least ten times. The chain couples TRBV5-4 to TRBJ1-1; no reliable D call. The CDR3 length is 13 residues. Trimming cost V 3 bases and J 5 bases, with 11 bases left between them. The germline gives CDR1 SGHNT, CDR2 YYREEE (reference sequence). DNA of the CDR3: TGTGCCAGCAGCTCCCTACAGCTGACTGAAGCTTTCTTT. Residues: CASSSLQLTEAFF.

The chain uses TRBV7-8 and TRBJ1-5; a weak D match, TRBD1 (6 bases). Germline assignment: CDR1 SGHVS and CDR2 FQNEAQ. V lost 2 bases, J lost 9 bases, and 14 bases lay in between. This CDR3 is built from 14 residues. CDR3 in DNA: TGTGCCAGCAGCTTACAGGGGCACCCTGGGCCCCAGCATTTT. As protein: CASSLQGHPGPQHF.

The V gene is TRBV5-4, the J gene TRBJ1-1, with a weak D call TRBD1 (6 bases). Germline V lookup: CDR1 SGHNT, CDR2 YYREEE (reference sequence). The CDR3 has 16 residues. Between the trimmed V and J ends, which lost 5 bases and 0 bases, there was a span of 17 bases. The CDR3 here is CASRAWGGLMNTEAFF. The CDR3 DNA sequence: TGTGCCAGCAGGGCCTGGGGGGGCCTTATGAACACTGAAGCTTTCTTT.

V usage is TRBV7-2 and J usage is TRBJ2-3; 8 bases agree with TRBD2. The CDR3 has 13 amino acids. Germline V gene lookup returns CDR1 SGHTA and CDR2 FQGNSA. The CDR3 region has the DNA TGTGGGAGCGGGAGTGCCAGCACAGATACGCAGTATTTT. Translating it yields CGSGSASTDTQYF.

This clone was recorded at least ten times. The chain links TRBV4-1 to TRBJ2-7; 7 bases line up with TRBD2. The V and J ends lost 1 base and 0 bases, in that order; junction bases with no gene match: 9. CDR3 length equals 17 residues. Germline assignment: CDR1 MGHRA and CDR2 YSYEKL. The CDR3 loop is CASSQGNLGTTSYEQYF. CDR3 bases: TGCGCCAGCAGCCAAGGAAACCTCGGGACTACCTCCTACGAGCAGTACTTC.

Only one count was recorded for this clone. CDR3 nucleotides: TGTGCCAGCAGCCAAGATTCCAGGGTTAGTGGCTACACCTTC. Translated: CASSQDSRVSGYTF. The J gene is TRBJ1-2, the V gene TRBV3-1 (or the pseudogene TRBV3-2), with D perhaps matching TRBD1 (5 bases). V dropped 0 bases and J dropped 7 bases, with 12 bases sitting between them. CDR1 is LGHDT, CDR2 YNNKEL, per germline (reference sequence). This CDR3 is 14 amino acids long.

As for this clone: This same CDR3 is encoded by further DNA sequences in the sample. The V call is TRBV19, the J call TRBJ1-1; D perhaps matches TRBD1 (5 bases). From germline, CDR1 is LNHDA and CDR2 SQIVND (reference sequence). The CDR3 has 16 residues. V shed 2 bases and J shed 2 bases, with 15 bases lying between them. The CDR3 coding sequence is TGTGCCAGTAGTATATGGCCGCGGGGGGGTAACACTGAAGCTTTCTTT. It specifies CASSIWPRGGNTEAFF.

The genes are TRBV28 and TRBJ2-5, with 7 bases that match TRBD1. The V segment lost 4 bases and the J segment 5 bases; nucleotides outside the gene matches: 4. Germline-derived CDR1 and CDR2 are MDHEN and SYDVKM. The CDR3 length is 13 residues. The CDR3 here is CASSSQGRETQYF. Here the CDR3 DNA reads TGTGCCAGCAGTTCACAGGGGCGCGAGACCCAGTACTTC.

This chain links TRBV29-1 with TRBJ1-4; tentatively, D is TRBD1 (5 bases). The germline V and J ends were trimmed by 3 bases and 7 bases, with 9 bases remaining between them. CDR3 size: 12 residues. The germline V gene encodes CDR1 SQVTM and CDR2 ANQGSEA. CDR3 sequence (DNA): TGCAGCGTTGAGGCCAGGGCTGAAAAACTGTTTTTT. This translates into CSVEARAEKLFF.

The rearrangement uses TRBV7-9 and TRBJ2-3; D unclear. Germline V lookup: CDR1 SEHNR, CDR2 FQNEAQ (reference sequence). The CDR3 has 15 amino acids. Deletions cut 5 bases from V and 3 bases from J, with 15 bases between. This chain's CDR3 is CASSARLESTDTQYF. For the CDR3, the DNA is TGTGCCAGCAGCGCCCGGCTAGAGTCGACAGATACGCAGTATTTT.

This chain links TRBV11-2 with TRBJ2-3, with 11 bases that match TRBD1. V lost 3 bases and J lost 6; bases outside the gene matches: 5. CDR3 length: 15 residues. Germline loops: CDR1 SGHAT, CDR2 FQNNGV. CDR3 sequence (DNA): TGTGCCAGCAGCTTGGGACAGGGGGTCGCGGATACGCAGTATTTT. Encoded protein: CASSLGQGVADTQYF.